This passage covers 12 T cell receptor beta chains from one sample sequenced in a study of PD-L1 blockade in urothelial cancer. Sample time point: peripheral blood 6 weeks after treatment start. Profiling relied on immunoSEQ multiplex PCR, and the TCRdb table lists in-frame clones only, not all of them. The table has around 33,000 clones, roughly 87% seen once; the top ten hold around 8.5%. Sequences were derived from PBMCs, sampled around atezolizumab (anti-PD-L1) treatment. These TCRs come from a man older than 75 with urothelial cancer.

In this sample, this clone turned up once. The V gene is TRBV5-1, the J gene TRBJ1-2; perhaps TRBD1 as D (6 bases). The germline V gene encodes CDR1 SGHRS and CDR2 YFSETQ. Trimming pared 5 bases from V and 8 bases from J, leaving 19 bases between. The CDR3 totals 14 residues. The chain's CDR3 is CASRRPGVVEGYTF. CDR3 coding DNA: TGCGCCAGCAGACGACCAGGGGTAGTGGAAGGCTACACCTTC.

The chain has TRBV4-3 and TRBJ2-1, with TRBD1 matching 8 bases. Germline CDR1 and CDR2: LGHNA and YSLEER. The CDR3 contains 15 residues. J lost 5 bases, V lost 4 bases, and 7 bases had no gene match. In DNA form, the CDR3 reads TGCGCCAGCAGCCCCCGACAGGGGCGCAACAATGAGCAGTTCTTC. Its protein is CASSPRQGRNNEQFF.

The V and J genes are TRBV11-2 and TRBJ1-2, with 7 positions matching TRBD1. In germline, CDR1 is SGHAT, CDR2 FQNNGV. With 5 bases clipped from V and 2 bases from J, the junction kept 2 bases outside the gene matches. This CDR3 spans 13 amino acids. Here the CDR3 reads CASSPGQNYGYTF. CDR3 in DNA: TGTGCCAGCAGCCCGGGACAGAACTATGGCTACACCTTC. Full variable domain (missing parts from reference TRBV11-2 and TRBJ1-2): EAGVAQSPRYKIIEKRQSVAFWCNPISGHATLYWYQQILGQGPKLLIQFQNNGVVDDSQLPKDRFSAERLKGVDSTLKIQPAKLEDSAVYLCASSPGQNYGYTFGSGTRLTVV.

This sequence joins TRBV27 and TRBJ2-3, with 7 bases aligning to TRBD1. This CDR3 has 15 residues. From germline, CDR1 is MNHEY and CDR2 SMNVEV (reference sequence). Trimming cost V 6 bases and J 3 bases; bases outside gene matches: 9. CDR3 region: CASRITTGRTDTQYF. The CDR3 DNA follows: TGTGCCAGCAGGATTACGACAGGGAGAACAGATACGCAGTATTTT.

The chain employs TRBV7-8 and TRBJ2-2, with 10 bases aligning to TRBD2. The length of the CDR3 is 17 residues. V was clipped by 2 bases and J by 7 bases; unmatched bases: 10. Germline V gene sequence: CDR1 SGHVS, CDR2 FQNEAQ. CDR3 in amino acids: CASSLKHLAGVSGELFF. The CDR3 nucleotides are TGTGCCAGCAGCTTAAAGCACCTAGCGGGAGTAAGCGGGGAGCTGTTTTTT.

The CDR3 protein is CASRQGAYTDTQYF. CDR3 coding DNA: TGTGCCAGCCGACAGGGGGCCTACACAGATACGCAGTATTTT. This rearrangement joins TRBV27 to TRBJ2-3; 10 bases agree with TRBD1. V gave up 8 bases and J gave up 2 bases; unmatched junction bases: 4. CDR3 length: 14 residues. Germline V gives CDR1 MNHEY, CDR2 SMNVEV (reference sequence).

This chain uses TRBV9 with TRBJ2-3; D is unresolved. CDR1 is SGDLS and CDR2 is YYNGEE in the germline V gene. V shed 0 bases and J shed 4 bases, with 6 bases lying between them. This CDR3 region has 13 residues. CDR3 in amino acids: CASSVAMPDTQYF. In nucleotides, the CDR3 is TGTGCCAGCAGCGTAGCTATGCCAGATACGCAGTATTTT.

The CDR3 DNA reads TGTGCCAGCAGACCGCCACAGGGAACTGGAAACACCATATATTTT. Translation gives CASRPPQGTGNTIYF. The rearrangement links TRBV6-5 to TRBJ1-3; D is perhaps TRBD1 (6 bases). Germline CDR1 reads MNHEY; CDR2 reads SVGAGI. V was shortened by 6 bases and J by 2 bases, with 14 bases between the two germline ends. The CDR3 is 15 residues long.

The gene calls are TRBV11-2 and TRBJ1-1, with D perhaps TRBD1 (6 bases). Trimming took 2 bases from V and 11 from J, leaving 18 bases between them. Germline CDR1 is SGHAT and CDR2 is FQNNGV. The CDR3 extends over 14 amino acids. As DNA, the CDR3 is TGTGCCAGCAGCTTACCAGGGAACAGGGTACTGGCTTTCTTT. As protein: CASSLPGNRVLAFF.

The J gene is TRBJ2-7, the V gene TRBV5-1, with 10 positions matching TRBD2. Germline V gives CDR1 SGHRS, CDR2 YFSETQ. Trimming at V came to 0 bases and at J to 5 bases, leaving 5 bases not matched to a gene. The CDR3 loop spans 15 amino acids. CDR3 in amino acids: CASSLGAGGSNEQYF. In DNA form, the CDR3 reads TGCGCCAGCAGCTTGGGAGCGGGAGGGTCCAACGAGCAGTACTTC.

The chain couples TRBV30 to TRBJ1-5; D is uncertain. V lost 2 bases and J 0 bases, leaving 23 bases between the germline ends. The CDR3 loop spans 19 amino acids. Germline V gene sequence: CDR1 GTSNPN, CDR2 SVGIG (reference sequence). The CDR3 loop reads CAWSHRGSSQIHSNQPQHF. CDR3 DNA sequence: TGTGCCTGGAGTCACAGAGGGAGCTCCCAAATCCATAGCAATCAGCCCCAGCATTTT.

The V and J genes are TRBV11-2 and TRBJ2-5; perhaps TRBD2 as D (6 bases). Germline assignment: CDR1 SGHAT and CDR2 FQNNGV. Trimming shortened V by 5 bases and J by 1 base, and 14 bases separated the two germline ends. This CDR3 has 15 residues. The CDR3 DNA follows: TGTGCCAGCAGCCAAACGGGCGGGGCCCAAGAGACCCAGTACTTC. Its protein product is CASSQTGGAQETQYF.